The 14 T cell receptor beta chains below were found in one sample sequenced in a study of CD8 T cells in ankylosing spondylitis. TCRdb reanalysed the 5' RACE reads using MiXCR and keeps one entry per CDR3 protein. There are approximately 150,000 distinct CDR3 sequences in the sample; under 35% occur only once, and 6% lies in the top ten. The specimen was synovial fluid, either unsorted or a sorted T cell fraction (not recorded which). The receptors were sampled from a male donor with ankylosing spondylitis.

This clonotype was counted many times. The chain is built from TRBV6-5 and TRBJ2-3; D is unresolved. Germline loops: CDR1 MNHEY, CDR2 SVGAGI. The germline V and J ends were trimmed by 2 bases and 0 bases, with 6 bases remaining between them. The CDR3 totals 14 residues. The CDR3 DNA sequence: TGTGCCAGCAGTTACCCCCCTAGCACAGATACGCAGTATTTT. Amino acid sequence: CASSYPPSTDTQYF.

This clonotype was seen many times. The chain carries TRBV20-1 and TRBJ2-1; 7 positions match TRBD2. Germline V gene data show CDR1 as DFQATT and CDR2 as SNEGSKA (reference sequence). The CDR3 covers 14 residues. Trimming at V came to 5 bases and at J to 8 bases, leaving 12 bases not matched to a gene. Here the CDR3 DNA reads TGCAGTGCTCCAGGACTAGGAGCTGCCGATGAGCAGTTCTTC. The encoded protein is CSAPGLGAADEQFF.

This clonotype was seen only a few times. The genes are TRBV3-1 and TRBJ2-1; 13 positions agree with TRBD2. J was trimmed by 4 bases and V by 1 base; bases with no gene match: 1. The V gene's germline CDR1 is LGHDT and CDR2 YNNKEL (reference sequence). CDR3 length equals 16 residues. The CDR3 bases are TGTGCCAGCAGCCAAGGACTAGCGGGAGGATACAATGAGCAGTTCTTC. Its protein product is CASSQGLAGGYNEQFF.

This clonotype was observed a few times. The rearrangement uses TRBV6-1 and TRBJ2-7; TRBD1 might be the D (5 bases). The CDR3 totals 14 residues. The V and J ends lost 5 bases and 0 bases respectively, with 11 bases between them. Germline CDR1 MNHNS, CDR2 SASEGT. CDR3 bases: TGTGCCAGCAGTAGGACACAGAGCTCCTACGAGCAGTACTTC. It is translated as CASSRTQSSYEQYF.

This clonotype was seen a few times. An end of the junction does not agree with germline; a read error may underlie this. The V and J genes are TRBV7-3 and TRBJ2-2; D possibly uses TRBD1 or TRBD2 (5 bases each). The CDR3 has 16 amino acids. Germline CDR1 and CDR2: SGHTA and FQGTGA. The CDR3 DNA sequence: TGTGCCAGCAGCCGAGGGGTCCTCCGGAACAACGGGGAGCTGTTTTTT. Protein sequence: CASSRGVLRNNGELFF.

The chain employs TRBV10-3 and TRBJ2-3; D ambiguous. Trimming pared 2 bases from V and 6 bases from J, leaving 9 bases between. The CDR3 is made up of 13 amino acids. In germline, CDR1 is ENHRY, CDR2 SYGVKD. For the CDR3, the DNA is TGTGCCATCAGTGAGGCGCCAGAGGATACGCAGTATTTT. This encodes CAISEAPEDTQYF.

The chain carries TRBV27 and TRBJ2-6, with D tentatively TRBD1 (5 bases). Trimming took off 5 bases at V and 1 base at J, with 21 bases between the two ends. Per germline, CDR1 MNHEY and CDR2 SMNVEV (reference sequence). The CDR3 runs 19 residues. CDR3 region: CASSPRTHDHSSGANVLTF. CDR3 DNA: TGTGCCAGCAGTCCACGGACACACGACCACTCTTCTGGGGCCAACGTCCTGACTTTC.

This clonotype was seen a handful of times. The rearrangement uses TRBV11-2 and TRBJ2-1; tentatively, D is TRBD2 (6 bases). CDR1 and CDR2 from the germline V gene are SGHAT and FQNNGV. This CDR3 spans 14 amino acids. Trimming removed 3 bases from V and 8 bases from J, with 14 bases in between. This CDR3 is CASSFSGENDEQFF. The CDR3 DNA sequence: TGTGCCAGCAGCTTTTCGGGGGAAAATGATGAGCAGTTCTTC. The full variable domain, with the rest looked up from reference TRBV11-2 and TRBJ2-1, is EAGVAQSPRYKIIEKRQSVAFWCNPISGHATLYWYQQILGQGPKLLIQFQNNGVVDDSQLPKDRFSAERLKGVDSTLKIQPAKLEDSAVYLCASSFSGENDEQFFGPGTRLTVL.

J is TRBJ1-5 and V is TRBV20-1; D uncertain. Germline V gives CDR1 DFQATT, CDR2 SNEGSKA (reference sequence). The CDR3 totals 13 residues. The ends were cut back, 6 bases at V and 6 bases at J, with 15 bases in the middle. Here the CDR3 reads CSAEAREVQPQHF. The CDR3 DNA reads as TGCAGTGCCGAAGCGCGGGAAGTTCAGCCCCAGCATTTT.

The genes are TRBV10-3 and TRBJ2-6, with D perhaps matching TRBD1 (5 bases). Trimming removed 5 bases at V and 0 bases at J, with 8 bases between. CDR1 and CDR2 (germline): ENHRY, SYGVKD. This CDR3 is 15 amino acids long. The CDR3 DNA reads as TGTGCCATCAGTAGACAGAGCTCTGGGGCCAACGTCCTGACTTTC. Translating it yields CAISRQSSGANVLTF.

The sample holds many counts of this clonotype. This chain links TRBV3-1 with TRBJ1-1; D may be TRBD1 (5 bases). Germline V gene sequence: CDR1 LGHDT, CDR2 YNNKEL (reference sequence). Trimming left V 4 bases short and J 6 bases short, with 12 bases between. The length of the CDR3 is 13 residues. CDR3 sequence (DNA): TGTGCCAGCAGCCCCAGGGTGTTTGCTGAAGCTTTCTTT. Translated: CASSPRVFAEAFF.

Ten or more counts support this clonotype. The CDR3 nucleotides are TGCAGTGCTACTTGGGCGGGATCTTTCCATGAGCAGTTCTTC. This encodes CSATWAGSFHEQFF. The J gene is TRBJ2-1, the V gene TRBV20-1, with D possibly being TRBD2 (6 bases). CDR1 DFQATT and CDR2 SNEGSKA come from the germline V gene (reference sequence). This CDR3 comprises 14 residues. Trimming removed 4 bases from V and 8 bases from J, with 18 bases in between.

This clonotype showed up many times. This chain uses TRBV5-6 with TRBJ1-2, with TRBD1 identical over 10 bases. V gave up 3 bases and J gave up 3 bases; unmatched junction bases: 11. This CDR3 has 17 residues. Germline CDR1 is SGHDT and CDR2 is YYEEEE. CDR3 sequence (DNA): TGTGCCAGCAGCTGGTGGACAGGGGGACCGTCTCACTATGGCTACACCTTC. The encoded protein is CASSWWTGGPSHYGYTF.

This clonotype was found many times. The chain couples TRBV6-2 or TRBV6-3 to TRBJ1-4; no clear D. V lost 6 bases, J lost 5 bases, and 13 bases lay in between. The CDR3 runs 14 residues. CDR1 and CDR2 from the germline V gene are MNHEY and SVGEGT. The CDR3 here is CASSRRTGNEKLFF. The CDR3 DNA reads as TGTGCCAGCAGCAGGAGGACGGGAAATGAAAAACTGTTTTTT.